The sequence of this TCR beta chain was determined in a study of control samples from healthy donors and cancer patients. CDR1 is SGHNT and CDR2 is YENEEA in the germline V gene. V lost 5 bases, J lost 6 bases, and 14 bases lay in between. CDR3 length: 14 amino acids. The table came from immunoSEQ multiplex PCR; TCRdb's copy has only in-frame clones and leaves some out. The sample shows 130,000 or so clones, roughly 90% of them seen only once. The J gene is TRBJ2-1, the V gene TRBV11-3; D unclear. Sequencing was carried out using blood. This receptor was taken from a man aged 50 or older in good health. The CDR3 bases are TGTGCCAGCAGCCCCCGGGTGGGGATCAATGAGCAGTTCTTC. Translated: CASSPRVGINEQFF.